These 25 T cell receptor beta chains were sequenced from one sample in a study of T cells in Graves' hyperthyroidism and ophthalmopathy. Regions amplified from RNA transcripts were the TCR beta CDR3 regions. The HTBI primer set served for first-round RT-PCR of the TCR CDR3. TCRdb ran MiXCR on the multiplex PCR reads and lists one entry per CDR3 protein. The profile shows 330,000 or so distinct CDR3 sequences, around a sixth of them singletons. The sequenced material came from blood. These receptors came from a woman in her thirties or forties with Graves' ophthalmopathy.

This clonotype was observed many times. J is TRBJ2-7 and V is TRBV29-1; weak D call: TRBD2 (5 bases). The CDR3 has 13 amino acids. Germline lookup yields CDR1 SQVTM and CDR2 ANQGSEA. CDR3 sequence reads: CSAGLAALGEQYF. The DNA for the CDR3 is TGCAGTGCCGGGCTAGCCGCCCTTGGGGAGCAGTACTTC.

This clonotype was detected only a few times. V and J are TRBV29-1 and TRBJ2-7; tentatively, D is TRBD1 or TRBD2 (5 bases each). The CDR3 spans 12 residues. Germline CDR1 is SQVTM and CDR2 is ANQGSEA. The V gene lost 4 bases and the J gene lost 2 bases, with 9 bases spanning the gap. This chain's CDR3 is CSVGKGPYEQYF. CDR3 nucleotide sequence: TGCAGCGTTGGGAAGGGACCCTACGAGCAGTACTTC.

The table lists this clonotype with many counts. This chain joins TRBV3-1 and TRBJ2-4, with TRBD1 matching 9 bases. Germline trimming cut 5 bases from V and 10 bases from J; bases unmatched to any gene: 9. CDR3 size: 14 residues. Germline CDR1 reads LGHDT; CDR2 reads YNNKEL (reference sequence). The CDR3 spells CASSATDRGWIQYF. The CDR3 DNA sequence: TGTGCCAGCAGCGCTACGGACAGGGGTTGGATTCAGTACTTC.

Ten or more counts support this clonotype. The chain carries TRBV5-1 and TRBJ2-7, with 12 nucleotides matching TRBD2. From germline, CDR1 is SGHRS and CDR2 YFSETQ. Germline trimming cut 2 bases from V and 5 bases from J; bases unmatched to any gene: 5. The CDR3 has 15 residues. CDR3 in DNA: TGCGCCAGCAGCTTCTCTAGCGGGAGGGCCAACGAGCAGTACTTC. Its protein product is CASSFSSGRANEQYF.

This clonotype came up many times. The rearrangement joins TRBV25-1 to TRBJ2-7; D not certain. The germline V gene has CDR1 MGHDK and CDR2 SYGVNS. CDR3 length: 13 residues. Trimming cost V 3 bases and J 2 bases, with 8 bases left between them. The CDR3 coding sequence is TGTGCCAGCAGTGATGGGCCAGCCTACGAGCAGTACTTC. Protein product: CASSDGPAYEQYF.

This clonotype turned up a few times. The chain combines TRBV4-3 with TRBJ2-7; 8 bases line up with TRBD2. The trim removed 1 base at V and 6 bases at J, leaving 11 bases unmatched. This CDR3 spans 16 amino acids. Germline CDR1 reads LGHNA; CDR2 reads YSLEER. CDR3 residues: CASSQVSGSGNLEQYF. The DNA for the CDR3 is TGCGCCAGCAGCCAAGTTTCGGGTAGCGGGAATCTCGAGCAGTACTTC.

Ten or more counts support this clonotype. Lacking the conserved final phenylalanine or tryptophan, this CDR3 likely reflects a read error. This rearrangement joins TRBV12-5 to TRBJ2-7, with 11 nucleotides matching TRBD1. The germline CDR1 and CDR2 sequences are LGHNT and FRNRAP. With V trimmed by 4 bases and J by 5 bases, 4 bases remained unmatched. This CDR3 contains 14 residues. The CDR3 nucleotides read TGTGCTAGTGGTTCGGGACAGGGGGTCAACGAGCAGTACCTC. Translation: CASGSGQGVNEQYL.

Ten or more counts support this clonotype. The chain uses TRBV12-3 or TRBV12-4 and TRBJ1-1; 8 nucleotides line up with TRBD1. CDR3 length: 14 amino acids. J was trimmed by 5 bases and V by 5 bases; bases with no gene match: 7. The chain's CDR3 is CASSRQGRPTEAFF. The CDR3 DNA is TGTGCCAGCAGTCGACAGGGGCGACCAACTGAAGCTTTCTTT.

This clonotype was detected only a few times. J is TRBJ2-5 and V is TRBV11-1, with TRBD1 matching over 9 bases. Germline lookup yields CDR1 SGHAT and CDR2 FQDESV (reference sequence). This CDR3 contains 14 residues. The J segment lost 5 bases and the V segment lost 6 bases, leaving 7 bases of the junction unmatched. The CDR3 reads CASRTGGALETQYF. CDR3 bases: TGTGCCAGCAGAACAGGGGGCGCGTTGGAGACCCAGTACTTC.

This clonotype has a count of ten or more. This chain joins TRBV6-4 and TRBJ1-5; D unclear. Germline-derived CDR1 and CDR2 are MRHNA and SNTAGT. The CDR3 loop spans 17 amino acids. Deletions cut 7 bases from V and 5 bases from J, with 24 bases between. The CDR3 DNA reads as TGTGCCAGCACCTACGAGGCCGGTTTAAGGGAATATCAGCCCCAGCATTTT. This codes for CASTYEAGLREYQPQHF.

This clonotype showed up many times. The gene calls are TRBV20-1 and TRBJ2-5, with TRBD1 identical over 11 bases. CDR3 length equals 15 residues. V lost 5 bases, J lost 5 bases, and 10 bases stayed unmatched. CDR1 and CDR2 (germline): DFQATT, SNEGSKA (reference sequence). In DNA form, the CDR3 reads TGCAGTGCTCAAGGACAGGGGGCGTTGGTGGAGACCCAGTACTTC. Translating it yields CSAQGQGALVETQYF.

This clonotype was picked up many times. The chain is built from TRBV6-1 and TRBJ1-5, with D perhaps TRBD1 (5 bases). The CDR3 length is 17 residues. The ends were cut back, 6 bases at V and 0 bases at J, with 18 bases in the middle. Per the germline V gene, CDR1 is MNHNS and CDR2 is SASEGT. The CDR3 loop is CASSPLGPGGSNQPQHF. Here the CDR3 DNA reads TGTGCCAGCAGCCCCCTTGGCCCGGGGGGTAGCAATCAGCCCCAGCATTTT.

At least ten counts were recorded for this clonotype. The CDR3 here is CASSLGVGIQAYEQYF. The CDR3 region has the DNA TGTGCCAGCAGTTTAGGAGTCGGGATTCAAGCCTACGAGCAGTACTTC. The chain employs TRBV12-3 or TRBV12-4 and TRBJ2-7; tentative D call: TRBD2 (5 bases). The ends were cut back, 1 base at V and 2 bases at J, with 15 bases in the middle. CDR3 length: 16 residues.

This clonotype was seen a few times. The chain has TRBV6-1 and TRBJ2-7, with D possibly being TRBD2 (6 bases). The last part of the DNA fits TRBJ2-1 better; the J call may be wrong. Germline V gives CDR1 MNHNS, CDR2 SASEGT. The CDR3 runs to 14 residues. The CDR3 reads CASSLGGDSYEQFF. CDR3 nucleotides: TGTGCCAGCAGTCTGGGGGGTGACTCCTACGAGCAGTTCTTC.

This clonotype was detected ten times or more. The J gene is TRBJ2-7, the V gene TRBV6-2 or TRBV6-3; tentatively, D is TRBD1 (5 bases). V gave up 0 bases and J gave up 2 bases, with 8 bases separating them. The CDR3 extends over 14 amino acids. The germline V gene has CDR1 MNHEY and CDR2 SVGEGT. The CDR3 DNA sequence: TGTGCCAGCAGTTACTCGGGCAGGGCCTACGAGCAGTACTTC. It codes for CASSYSGRAYEQYF.

To note about this clonotype: This clone may be a read error of a much larger clone one base away. The chain carries TRBV11-3 and TRBJ2-3; no clear D. The CDR3 is made up of 14 amino acids. The germline gives CDR1 SGHNT, CDR2 YENEEA. The CDR3 nucleotides are TGTGCCGGCAGCTTAGGTGGTTTGGAAGATACGCAGTATTTT. Amino acids: CAGSLGGLEDTQYF.

This clonotype has ten or more counts. DNA of the CDR3: TGTGCCAGCAGCTTAGGAGGGACTACCGAGCAGTACTTC. Residues: CASSLGGTTEQYF. This chain connects TRBV7-8 to TRBJ2-7, with 7 positions matching TRBD2. Per germline, CDR1 SGHVS and CDR2 FQNEAQ. After removal of 1 base from V and 6 bases from J, the junction contained 3 bases not matched to a gene. The CDR3 spans 13 residues.

This chain connects TRBV4-1 to TRBJ1-5; no firm D call. There are 16 residues in the CDR3. CDR1 and CDR2 (germline): MGHRA, YSYEKL. The germline V and J ends were trimmed by 0 bases and 1 base, with 10 bases remaining between them. This CDR3 is CASSQDALMSNQPQHF. In DNA, the CDR3 is TGCGCCAGCAGCCAAGATGCCCTGATGAGCAATCAGCCCCAGCATTTT.

This clonotype was picked up many times. This chain links TRBV30 with TRBJ1-1; D remains ambiguous. Germline V CDR1 and CDR2: GTSNPN, SVGIG (reference sequence). The CDR3 is made up of 12 amino acids. Trimming took 0 bases from V and 5 from J, leaving 7 bases between them. In nucleotides, the CDR3 is TGTGCCTGGAGTGTCGCGAGGACTGAAGCTTTCTTT. Residues: CAWSVARTEAFF. Together with reference TRBV30 and TRBJ1-1, the CDR3 gives the full variable domain: SQTIHQWPATLVQPVGSPLSLECTVEGTSNPNLYWYRQAAGRGLQLLFYSVGIGQISSEVPQNLSASRPQDRQFILSSKKLLLSDSGFYLCAWSVARTEAFFGQGTRLTVV.

The rearrangement uses TRBV30 and TRBJ2-5; D gene unclear. Germline lookup yields CDR1 GTSNPN and CDR2 SVGIG (reference sequence). Trimming removed 0 bases at V and 0 bases at J, with 5 bases between. This CDR3 spans 13 amino acids. The CDR3, as DNA: TGTGCCTGGAGTGTACTACACCAAGAGACCCAGTACTTC. Translation: CAWSVLHQETQYF.

The J gene is TRBJ1-1, the V gene TRBV11-2; 8 bases agree with TRBD1. This CDR3 spans 17 amino acids. Looked up from germline, CDR1 is SGHAT and CDR2 is FQNNGV. J was trimmed by 0 bases and V by 6 bases; bases with no gene match: 12. CDR3 nucleotide sequence: TGTGCCAGCAGACCAAGCCCGACAGGGGATATGAACACTGAAGCTTTCTTT. Its translation is CASRPSPTGDMNTEAFF.

Note on this clonotype: An end of the junction does not agree with germline; a read error may underlie this. The chain joins TRBV28 to TRBJ2-7, with D tentatively TRBD1 or TRBD2 (5 bases each). The CDR3 is 12 residues long. Germline V gene data show CDR1 as MDHEN and CDR2 as SYDVKM. The CDR3 protein is CASSHAGRQGNF. The CDR3 DNA reads as TGTGCCAGCAGCCACGCAGGGAGACAAGGGAACTTC.

This chain links TRBV7-2 with TRBJ2-7; 8 nucleotides agree with TRBD2. This CDR3 spans 15 amino acids. The junction had 5 bases not matched to a gene; V was cut back by 4 bases and J by 0 bases. Germline V CDR1 and CDR2: SGHTA, FQGNSA. The CDR3 nucleotides read TGTGCCAGCAGCTACGAACTAGCGGCCTCCTACGAGCAGTACTTC. It encodes CASSYELAASYEQYF.

This clonotype has a count of ten or more. The gene calls are TRBV4-3 and TRBJ1-5, with D unclear. V lost 0 bases, J lost 1 base, and 7 bases lay in between. This CDR3 has 15 residues. CDR1 is LGHNA and CDR2 is YSLEER in the germline V gene. This chain's CDR3 is CASSQEVLSNQPQHF. In DNA form, the CDR3 reads TGCGCCAGCAGCCAAGAGGTGTTAAGCAATCAGCCCCAGCATTTT.

This clonotype has at least ten counts. The rearrangement joins TRBV19 to TRBJ1-5; D is undetermined. Germline loops: CDR1 LNHDA, CDR2 SQIVND (reference sequence). The V end lost 6 bases, the J end lost 1 base, and 16 bases lay between the germline ends. The CDR3 is 16 amino acids. Here the CDR3 reads CASSSDYPGSNQPQHF. DNA of the CDR3: TGTGCCAGTAGCTCGGATTACCCGGGGAGCAATCAGCCCCAGCATTTT.